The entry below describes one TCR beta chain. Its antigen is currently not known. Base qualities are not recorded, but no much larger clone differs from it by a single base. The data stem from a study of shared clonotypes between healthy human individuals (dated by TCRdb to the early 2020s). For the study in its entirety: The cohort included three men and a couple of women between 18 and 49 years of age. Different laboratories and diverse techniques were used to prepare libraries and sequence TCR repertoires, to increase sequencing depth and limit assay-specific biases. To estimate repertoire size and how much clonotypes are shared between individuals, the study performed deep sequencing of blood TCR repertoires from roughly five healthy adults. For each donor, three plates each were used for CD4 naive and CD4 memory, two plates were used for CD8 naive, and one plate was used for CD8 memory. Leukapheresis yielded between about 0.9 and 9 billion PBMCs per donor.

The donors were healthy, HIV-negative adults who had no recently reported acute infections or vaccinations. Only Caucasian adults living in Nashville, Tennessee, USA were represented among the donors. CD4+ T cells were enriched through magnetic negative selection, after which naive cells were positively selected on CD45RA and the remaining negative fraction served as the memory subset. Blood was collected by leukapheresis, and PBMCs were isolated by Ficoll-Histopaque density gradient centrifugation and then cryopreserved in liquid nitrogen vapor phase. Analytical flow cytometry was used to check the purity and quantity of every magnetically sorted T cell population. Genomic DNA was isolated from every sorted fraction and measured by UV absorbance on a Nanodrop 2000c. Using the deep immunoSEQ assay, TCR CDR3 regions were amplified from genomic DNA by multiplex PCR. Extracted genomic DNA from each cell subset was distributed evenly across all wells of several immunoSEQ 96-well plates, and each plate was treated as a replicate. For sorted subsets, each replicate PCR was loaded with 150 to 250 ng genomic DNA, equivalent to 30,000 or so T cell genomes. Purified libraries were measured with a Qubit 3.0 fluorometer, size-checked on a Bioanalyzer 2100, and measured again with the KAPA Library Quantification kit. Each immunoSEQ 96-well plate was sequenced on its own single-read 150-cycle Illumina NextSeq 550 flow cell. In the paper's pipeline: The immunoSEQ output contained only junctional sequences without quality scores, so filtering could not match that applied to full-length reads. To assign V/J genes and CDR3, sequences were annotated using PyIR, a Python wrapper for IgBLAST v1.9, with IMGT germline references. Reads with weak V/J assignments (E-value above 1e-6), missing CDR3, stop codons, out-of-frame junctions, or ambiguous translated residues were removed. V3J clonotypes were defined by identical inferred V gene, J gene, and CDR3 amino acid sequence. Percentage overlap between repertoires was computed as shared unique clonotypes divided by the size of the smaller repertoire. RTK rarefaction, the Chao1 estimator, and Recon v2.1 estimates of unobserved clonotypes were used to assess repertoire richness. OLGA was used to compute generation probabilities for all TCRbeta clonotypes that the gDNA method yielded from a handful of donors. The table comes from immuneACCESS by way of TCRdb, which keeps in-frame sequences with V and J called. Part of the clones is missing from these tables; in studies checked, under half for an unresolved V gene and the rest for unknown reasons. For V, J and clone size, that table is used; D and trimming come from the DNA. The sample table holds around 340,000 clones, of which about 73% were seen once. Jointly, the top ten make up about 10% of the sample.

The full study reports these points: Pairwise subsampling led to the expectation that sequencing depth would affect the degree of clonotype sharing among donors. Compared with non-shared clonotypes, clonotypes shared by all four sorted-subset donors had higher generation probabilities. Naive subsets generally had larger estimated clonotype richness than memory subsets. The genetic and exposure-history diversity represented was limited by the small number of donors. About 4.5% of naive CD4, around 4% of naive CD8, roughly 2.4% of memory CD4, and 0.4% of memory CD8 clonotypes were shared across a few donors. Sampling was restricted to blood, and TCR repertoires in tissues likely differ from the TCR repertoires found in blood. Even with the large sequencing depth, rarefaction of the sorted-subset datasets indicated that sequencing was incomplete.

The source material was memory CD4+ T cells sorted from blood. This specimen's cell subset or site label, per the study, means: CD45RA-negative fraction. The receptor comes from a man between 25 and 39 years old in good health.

The CDR3 protein: CASSPPSTQEAFF. The DNA sequence is given as TGTGCCAGCTCACCACCGTCGACTCAAGAAGCTTTCTTT. The chain is made from TRBV18 and TRBJ1-1, with no reliable assignment of the D segment. The junction carries 10 bases between V and J, which are trimmed by 0 bases and 8 bases respectively. The CDR3, cysteine through phenylalanine, is 13 amino acids long. The entry retains the CDR3 DNA only, 39 bases that are in frame from base 1. Reading the germline V gene gives CDR1 KGHSH and CDR2 LQKENI.